Below are 11 T cell receptor beta chains sequenced from a single sample in a study of radiotherapy plus CTLA-4 blockade in lung cancer (dated by TCRdb to between 2018 and 2020). Library preparation was by the immunoSEQ multiplex PCR assay. Held by TCRdb, this immuneACCESS table contains in-frame sequences only and omits some clones. Under half of the omission traces to an unresolved V gene where checked; the cause of the rest is unknown. This sample comprises roughly 86,000 clones, 83% of them detected only once. The ten top clones hold more than 0.65% of the sample. The sequencing here drew on peripheral blood, taken from a patient treated with radiotherapy plus ipilimumab. The receptors stem from a human donor with non-small cell lung cancer who had stable disease on radiotherapy plus ipilimumab.

The V and J genes are TRBV6-5 and TRBJ2-5, with 7 bases matching TRBD2. This CDR3 has 15 residues. The junction had 10 bases not matched to a gene; V was cut back by 6 bases and J by 3 bases. Germline V CDR1 and CDR2: MNHEY, SVGAGI. This CDR3 is CASSYRTSREETQYF. In nucleotides, the CDR3 is TGTGCCAGCAGCTACCGGACTAGTAGAGAAGAGACCCAGTACTTC.

The rearrangement links TRBV5-1 to TRBJ2-7; 9 bases fit TRBD1. V lost 7 bases, J lost 6 bases, and 11 bases stayed unmatched. The germline CDR1 and CDR2 sequences are SGHRS and YFSETQ. The CDR3 runs to 14 residues. The CDR3 DNA reads TGCGCCAGCGGTGGGACAGGGAAGAATGGCGAGCAGTACTTC. It encodes CASGGTGKNGEQYF.

This clone was detected only a few times. The chain recombines TRBV19 with TRBJ2-3; D is undetermined. The V end lost 3 bases, the J end lost 2 bases, and 12 bases lay between the germline ends. CDR3 length: 15 residues. Germline CDR1 LNHDA, CDR2 SQIVND (reference sequence). For the CDR3, the DNA is TGTGCCAGTAGTATCATGAACTCCATCACAGATACGCAGTATTTT. Amino acids: CASSIMNSITDTQYF.

The chain combines TRBV11-2 with TRBJ2-2, with TRBD2 identical over 7 bases. This CDR3 is built from 15 residues. In germline, CDR1 is SGHAT, CDR2 FQNNGV. J gave up 1 base and V 5 bases, and 4 bases lay outside the gene matches. CDR3 nucleotides: TGTGCCAGCAGCCCTCTAGCGGTGAACACCGGGGAGCTGTTTTTT. Protein: CASSPLAVNTGELFF. Drawing the rest from reference TRBV11-2 and TRBJ2-2, the complete variable domain is EAGVAQSPRYKIIEKRQSVAFWCNPISGHATLYWYQQILGQGPKLLIQFQNNGVVDDSQLPKDRFSAERLKGVDSTLKIQPAKLEDSAVYLCASSPLAVNTGELFFGEGSRLTVL.

This chain connects TRBV30 to TRBJ2-7; D uncertain. There are 12 residues in the CDR3. Germline assignment: CDR1 GTSNPN and CDR2 SVGIG (reference sequence). V shed 0 bases and J shed 7 bases, with 10 bases lying between them. In nucleotides, the CDR3 is TGTGCCTGGAGTGTAATTGGTTGGGAGCAGTACTTC. The encoded protein is CAWSVIGWEQYF.

J is TRBJ2-2 and V is TRBV19; 8 bases align to TRBD1. Germline loops: CDR1 LNHDA, CDR2 SQIVND (reference sequence). The CDR3 has 15 residues. Trimming removed 5 bases from V and 7 bases from J; junction bases left unmatched: 9. The CDR3 reads CASSLGQGAGGELFF. CDR3 coding DNA: TGTGCCAGTAGTCTTGGACAGGGAGCTGGCGGGGAGCTGTTTTTT.

The J gene is TRBJ1-1, the V gene TRBV5-8; D not resolved. Germline V gene sequence: CDR1 SGHTS, CDR2 YDEGEE. The CDR3 extends over 15 amino acids. Trimming cost V 3 bases and J 0 bases, with 12 bases left between them. In DNA form, the CDR3 reads TGTGCCAGCAGCTCGAGGGCTGGGATGAACACTGAAGCTTTCTTT. It specifies CASSSRAGMNTEAFF.

This chain connects TRBV28 to TRBJ2-7; D call uncertain. The CDR3 has 13 residues. Looked up from germline, CDR1 is MDHEN and CDR2 is SYDVKM. Trimming took 7 bases from V and 2 from J, leaving 12 bases between them. Here the CDR3 reads CASILDGPYEQYF. The CDR3 nucleotides read TGTGCCAGCATCCTAGATGGGCCCTACGAGCAGTACTTC.

V usage is TRBV7-9 and J usage is TRBJ2-1, with D tentatively TRBD2 (5 bases). This CDR3 contains 15 residues. Trimming removed 7 bases at V and 3 bases at J, with 16 bases between. Germline CDR1 SEHNR, CDR2 FQNEAQ (reference sequence). CDR3 sequence (DNA): TGTGCCAGCATAGAGGGTATTTTACTCTACAATGAGCAGTTCTTC. It translates to CASIEGILLYNEQFF.

V gene TRBV9 combines with J gene TRBJ2-1; maybe TRBD1 (6 bases). V was shortened by 2 bases and J by 1 base, with 10 bases between the two germline ends. Per the germline V gene, CDR1 is SGDLS and CDR2 is YYNGEE. The CDR3 is 15 amino acids. Here the CDR3 reads CASSVRGQSYNEQFF. The CDR3 region has the DNA TGTGCCAGCAGCGTCAGGGGTCAATCCTACAATGAGCAGTTCTTC.

The chain combines TRBV6-1 with TRBJ2-6, with 8 bases identical to TRBD1. Trimming cost V 4 bases and J 0 bases; bases outside gene matches: 5. The CDR3 runs to 17 residues. Germline values: CDR1 MNHNS, CDR2 SASEGT. CDR3 region: CASSVGQATSGANVLTF. The CDR3 DNA sequence: TGTGCCAGCAGTGTGGGACAGGCCACCTCTGGGGCCAACGTCCTGACTTTC.